This T cell receptor (beta chain) was retrieved from a study of blood T cell repertoires in COVID-19. Trimming at V came to 4 bases and at J to 1 base, leaving 7 bases not matched to a gene. This CDR3 is 16 amino acids long. Germline-derived CDR1 and CDR2 are SGHRS and YFSETQ. This table comes from immunoSEQ multiplex PCR, and its TCRdb copy is limited to in-frame clones, with some not included. The sample lists about 120,000 clones, around 91% occurring once. The source material was peripheral blood. The receptor comes from an older woman with COVID-19, enrolled during active disease. The chain uses TRBV5-1 and TRBJ2-7; 11 bases match TRBD1. The CDR3 DNA reads TGCGCCAGCAGCCCGAAGGGGGACAGGGGGTCCTACGAGCAGTACTTC. Protein product: CASSPKGDRGSYEQYF.